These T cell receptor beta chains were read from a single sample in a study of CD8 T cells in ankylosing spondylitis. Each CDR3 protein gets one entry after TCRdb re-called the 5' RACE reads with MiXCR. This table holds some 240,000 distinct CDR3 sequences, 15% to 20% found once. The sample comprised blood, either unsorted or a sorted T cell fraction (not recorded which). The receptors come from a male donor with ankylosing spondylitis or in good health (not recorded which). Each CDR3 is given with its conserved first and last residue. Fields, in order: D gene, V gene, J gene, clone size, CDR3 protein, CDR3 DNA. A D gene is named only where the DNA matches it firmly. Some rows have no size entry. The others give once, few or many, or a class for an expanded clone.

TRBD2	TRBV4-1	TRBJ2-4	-	CASSQFLAGSSRDKNIQYF	TGCGCCAGCAGCCAATTTCTAGCGGGATCTTCCAGAGACAAAAACATTCAGTACTTC
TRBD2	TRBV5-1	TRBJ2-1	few	CASSLLPDTGGPFNEQFF	TGCGCCAGCAGCTTGCTGCCCGATACGGGAGGGCCCTTCAATGAGCAGTTCTTC
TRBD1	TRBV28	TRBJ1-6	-	CASTETGDPINSPLHF	TGTGCCAGCACTGAGACAGGGGATCCAATAAACTCACCCCTCCACTTT
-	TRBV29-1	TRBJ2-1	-	CSCRGAYNEQFF	TGCAGTTGTAGGGGGGCCTACAATGAGCAGTTCTTC
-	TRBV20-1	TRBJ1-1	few	CSARRGQLEAFF	TGCAGTGCTAGACGGGGCCAACTTGAAGCTTTCTTT
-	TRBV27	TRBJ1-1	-	CASSLLGDTEAFF	TGTGCCAGCAGTTTGTTAGGTGACACTGAAGCTTTCTTT
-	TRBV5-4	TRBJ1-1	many	CASSLSPGEAFF	TGTGCCAGCAGCTTGTCCCCGGGTGAAGCTTTCTTT
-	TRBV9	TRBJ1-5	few	CASSVMGGDTGNQPQHF	TGTGCCAGCAGCGTAATGGGGGGGGATACGGGCAATCAGCCCCAGCATTTT
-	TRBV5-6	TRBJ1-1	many	CASSVDPSNTEAFF	TGTGCCAGCAGCGTGGACCCCTCGAACACTGAAGCTTTCTTT
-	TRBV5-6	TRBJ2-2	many	CASRFSGGYDTGELFF	TGTGCCAGCCGGTTTTCAGGGGGGTACGACACCGGGGAGCTGTTTTTT
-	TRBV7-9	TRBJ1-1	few	CASSLDGDTEAFF	TGTGCCAGCAGCTTAGACGGAGACACTGAAGCTTTCTTT
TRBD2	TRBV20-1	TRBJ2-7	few	CSAATSGSSYEQYF	TGCAGTGCAGCTACTAGCGGAAGCTCCTACGAGCAGTACTTC
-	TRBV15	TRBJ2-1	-	CATSRDVGDEQFF	TGTGCCACCAGCAGAGATGTTGGCGATGAGCAGTTCTTC
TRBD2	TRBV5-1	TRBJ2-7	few	CASSLESGGFYEQYF	TGCGCCAGCAGCTTGGAGAGCGGGGGCTTCTACGAGCAGTACTTC
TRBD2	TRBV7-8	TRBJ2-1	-	CASTPGLAGGHNEQFF	TGTGCCAGCACGCCGGGACTAGCGGGAGGCCACAATGAGCAGTTCTTC
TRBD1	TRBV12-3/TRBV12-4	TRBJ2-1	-	CASSPGGLSYNEQFF	TGTGCCAGCAGTCCAGGGGGTTTGTCCTACAATGAGCAGTTCTTC
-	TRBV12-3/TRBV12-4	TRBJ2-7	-	CASSFGGQQYF	TGTGCCAGCAGTTTCGGGGGACAGCAGTACTTC
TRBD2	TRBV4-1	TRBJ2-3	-	CASSPLIVVSDQRETGDTQYF	TGCGCCAGCAGCCCGCTTATAGTTGTATCTGACCAGCGGGAGACTGGAGATACGCAGTATTTT
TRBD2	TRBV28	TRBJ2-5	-	CASSLMAGGAETQYF	TGTGCCAGCAGTTTGATGGCGGGAGGGGCAGAGACCCAGTACTTC
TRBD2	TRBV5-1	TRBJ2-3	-	CASSFGAGGRTDTQYF	TGCGCCAGCAGCTTTGGGGCGGGAGGCCGGACAGATACGCAGTATTTT
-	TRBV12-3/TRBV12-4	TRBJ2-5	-	CASSTSLGQETQYF	TGTGCCAGCAGTACCTCTTTGGGGCAAGAGACCCAGTACTTC
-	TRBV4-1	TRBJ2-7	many	CASSQEGVTGFTHEQYF	TGCGCCAGCAGCCAAGAGGGCGTAACAGGGTTTACCCACGAGCAGTACTTC
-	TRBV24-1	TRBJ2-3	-	CATSDETDTQYF	TGTGCCACCAGTGACGAAACAGATACGCAGTATTTT
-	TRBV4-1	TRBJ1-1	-	CASSQQGTEAFF	TGCGCCAGCAGCCAACAGGGCACTGAAGCTTTCTTT
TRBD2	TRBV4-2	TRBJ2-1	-	CASSQDEPSGMYPEQFF	TGTGCCAGCAGCCAAGACGAACCTAGCGGGATGTACCCTGAGCAGTTCTTC
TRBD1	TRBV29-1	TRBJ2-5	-	CSVEVLTGDIRQETQYF	TGCAGCGTTGAAGTGCTGACAGGGGACATCCGCCAAGAGACCCAGTACTTC
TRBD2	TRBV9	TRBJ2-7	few	CASSAGLAVLEQYF	TGTGCCAGCAGCGCTGGACTAGCAGTCTTGGAGCAGTACTTC
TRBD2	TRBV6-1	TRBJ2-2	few	CASKYGLAGGRNTGELFF	TGTGCCAGCAAATACGGGCTAGCGGGAGGGCGGAACACCGGGGAGCTGTTTTTT
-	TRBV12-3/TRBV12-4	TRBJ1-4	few	CASSLASEKLFF	TGTGCCAGCAGTTTGGCTAGTGAAAAACTGTTTTTT
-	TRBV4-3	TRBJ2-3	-	CASSQDQDLGTQYF	TGCGCCAGCAGCCAAGATCAGGACCTCGGTACGCAGTATTTT
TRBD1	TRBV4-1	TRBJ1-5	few	CASSQGIDRAQHF	TGCGCCAGCAGCCAAGGCATAGACAGGGCCCAGCATTTT
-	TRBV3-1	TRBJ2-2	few	CASSSLLGSTLNGGTGELFF	TGTGCCAGCAGTTCCCTGTTGGGAAGTACCCTGAACGGAGGCACCGGGGAGCTGTTTTTT
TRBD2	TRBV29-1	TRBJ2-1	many	CSVLGTSGTYNEQFF	TGCAGCGTACTCGGGACTAGCGGGACCTACAATGAGCAGTTCTTC
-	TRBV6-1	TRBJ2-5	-	CASSLSRLASSKTQYF	TGTGCCAGCAGCCTGTCGCGGCTAGCGAGTTCAAAGACCCAGTACTTC
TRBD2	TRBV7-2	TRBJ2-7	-	CASSLYAGVSYEQYF	TGTGCCAGCAGCTTATACGCGGGAGTATCGTACGAGCAGTACTTC
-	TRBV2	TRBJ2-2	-	CASSGRENTGELFF	TGTGCCAGCAGTGGCAGGGAAAACACCGGGGAGCTGTTTTTT
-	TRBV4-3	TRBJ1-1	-	CASSRFGAGQNTEAFF	TGCGCCAGCAGCCGTTTCGGGGCGGGACAGAACACTGAAGCTTTCTTT
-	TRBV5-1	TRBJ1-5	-	CASSLVGDQPQHF	TGCGCCAGCAGCTTGGTGGGGGATCAGCCCCAGCATTTT
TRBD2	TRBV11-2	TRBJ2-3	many	CASSPHSWEGTDTQYF	TGTGCCAGCAGCCCCCACAGCTGGGAGGGGACAGATACGCAGTATTTT
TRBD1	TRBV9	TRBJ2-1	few	CASSVEGQGVIDEQFF	TGTGCCAGCAGCGTAGAGGGCCAGGGGGTCATTGATGAGCAGTTCTTC
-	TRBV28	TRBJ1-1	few	CASRVTGLGTEAFF	TGTGCCAGCAGGGTAACAGGGTTGGGCACTGAAGCTTTCTTT
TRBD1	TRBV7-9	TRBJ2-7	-	CASSVRDRGFYEQYF	TGTGCCAGCAGCGTTCGGGACAGGGGCTTCTACGAGCAGTACTTC
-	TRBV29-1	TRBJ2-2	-	CSVEGPPGELFF	TGCAGCGTTGAAGGGCCCCCCGGGGAGCTGTTTTTT